These T cell receptor beta chains were read from a single sample in a study of T cell responses to AZD1222 COVID-19 vaccine. The method was immunoSEQ multiplex PCR; TCRdb's version includes in-frame clones alone and lacks a portion of them. The table includes around 110,000 clones, approximately 93% detected once. This specimen consisted of peripheral blood, obtained on day 0 of AZD1222 vaccination. These receptors all stem from an adult in good health. CDR3s include the opening cysteine and the closing phenylalanine or tryptophan. Fields, in order: J gene, V gene, D gene, clone size, CDR3 protein, CDR3 DNA. D genes are given only for firm matches. The size of a clone is reported for some rows only, either as once, few or many, or as a class for expanded clones.

TRBJ2-7,TRBV27,TRBD1,once,CASSLGQGTSSYEQYF,TGTGCCAGCAGTCTCGGACAGGGAACCAGCTCCTACGAGCAGTACTTC
TRBJ2-7,TRBV7-9,TRBD2,-,CASSALPGLAEAYEQYF,TGTGCCAGCAGCGCGTTACCGGGACTAGCGGAAGCCTACGAGCAGTACTTC
TRBJ2-3,TRBV27,-,-,CASSSGLLGTDTQYF,TGTGCCAGCAGTTCAGGACTGCTCGGCACAGATACGCAGTATTTT
TRBJ1-5,TRBV10-3,-,once,CAIRSGANSNQPQHF,TGTGCCATCAGATCGGGAGCTAATAGCAATCAGCCCCAGCATTTT
TRBJ2-1,TRBV7-3,TRBD1,-,CASSQTGGEQFF,TGTGCCAGCAGCCAAACAGGGGGAGAGCAGTTCTTC
TRBJ2-7,TRBV5-4,TRBD2,-,CASSPGLAGSYEQYF,TGTGCCAGCAGCCCCGGACTAGCGGGGTCCTACGAGCAGTACTTC
TRBJ2-7,TRBV27,TRBD1,-,CASSLTGVDEQYF,TGTGCCAGCAGTCTGACAGGGGTTGACGAGCAGTACTTC
TRBJ2-7,TRBV2,TRBD2,-,CAGTSGYEQYF,TGTGCCGGCACTAGCGGGTACGAGCAGTACTTC
TRBJ1-1,TRBV6-5,-,-,CASTPAGGNTEAFF,TGTGCCAGCACCCCCGCGGGAGGGAACACTGAAGCTTTCTTT
TRBJ1-3,TRBV6-5,-,-,CASVGEGGTGNTIYF,TGTGCCAGCGTAGGGGAGGGGGGAACTGGAAACACCATATATTTT
TRBJ2-7,TRBV27,TRBD2,-,CASTFQPGLNYEQYF,TGTGCCAGCACATTTCAACCGGGACTAAACTACGAGCAGTACTTC
TRBJ1-2,TRBV14,-,-,CASSQPGGSVYGYTF,TGTGCCAGCAGCCAACCGGGGGGGTCGGTCTATGGCTACACCTTC